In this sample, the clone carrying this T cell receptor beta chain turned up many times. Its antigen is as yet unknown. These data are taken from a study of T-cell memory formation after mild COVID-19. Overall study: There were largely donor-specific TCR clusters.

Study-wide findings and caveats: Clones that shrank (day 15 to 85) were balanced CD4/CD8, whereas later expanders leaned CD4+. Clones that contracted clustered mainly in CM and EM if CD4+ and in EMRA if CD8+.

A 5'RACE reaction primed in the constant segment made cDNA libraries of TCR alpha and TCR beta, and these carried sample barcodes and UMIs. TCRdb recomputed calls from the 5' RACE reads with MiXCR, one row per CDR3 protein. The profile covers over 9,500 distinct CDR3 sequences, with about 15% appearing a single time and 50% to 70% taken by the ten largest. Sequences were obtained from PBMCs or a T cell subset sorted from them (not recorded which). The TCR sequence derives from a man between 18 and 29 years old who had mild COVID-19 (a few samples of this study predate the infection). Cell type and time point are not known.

CDR3 DNA: TGTGCCAGCAGCTTAGTGTGGACAGGGGGCCACAATGAGCAGTTCTTC. Translation: CASSLVWTGGHNEQFF. V and J are TRBV7-9 and TRBJ2-1; 11 bases line up with TRBD1. The CDR3 extends over 16 amino acids. Trimming took 1 base from V and 5 from J; bases not matched to a gene: 4. Germline V CDR1 and CDR2: SEHNR, FQNEAQ (reference sequence). The full variable domain, completed using reference TRBV7-9 and TRBJ2-1, is DTGVSQNPRHKITKRGQNVTFRCDPISEHNRLYWYRQTLGQGPEFLTYFQNEAQLEKSRLLSDRFSAERPKGSFSTLEIQRTEQGDSAMYLCASSLVWTGGHNEQFFGPGTRLTVL.